This entry lists 14 T cell receptor beta chains sequenced from one sample in a study of Graves' ophthalmopathy and Graves' hyperthyroidism. RNA served as the template for amplifying TCR beta CDR3 regions. HTBI primers primed a first-round RT-PCR, and a second-round multiplex PCR followed. In TCRdb, the multiplex PCR reads were re-called with MiXCR into one record per CDR3 protein. The data contain approximately 540,000 distinct CDR3 sequences, under 40% of them singletons. The sample comprised peripheral blood or thyroid tissue (not recorded which). All receptors come from an adult man with Graves' hyperthyroidism.

This clonotype was counted many times. The chain carries TRBV19 and TRBJ2-6, with D unresolved. The CDR3 consists of 15 residues. V was clipped by 1 base and J by 2 bases, with 6 bases between them. The germline V gene encodes CDR1 LNHDA and CDR2 SQIVND (reference sequence). The CDR3 spells CASSIATTGANVLTF. The CDR3 DNA reads TGTGCCAGTAGTATAGCTACCACTGGGGCCAACGTCCTGACTTTC.

This clonotype was seen ten or more times. The chain employs TRBV4-1 and TRBJ1-3, with D hard to call. From germline, CDR1 is MGHRA and CDR2 YSYEKL. Trimming pared 1 base from V and 0 bases from J, leaving 10 bases between. The CDR3 has 16 amino acids. In nucleotides, the CDR3 is TGCGCCAGCAGCCAAGCCTCGCAAGGCTCTGGAAACACCATATATTTT. This translates into CASSQASQGSGNTIYF.

The chain uses TRBV28 and TRBJ1-2; 9 bases line up with TRBD1. Germline-derived CDR1 and CDR2 are MDHEN and SYDVKM. The length of the CDR3 is 15 residues. The trim removed 7 bases at V and 2 bases at J, leaving 8 bases unmatched. The CDR3 DNA sequence: TGTGCCAGCACCCCCGGGACAGGGCAAAACTATGGCTACACCTTC. Encoded protein: CASTPGTGQNYGYTF.

This clonotype appeared a few times. The CDR3 DNA is TGTGCCACGAGTCCCTCTCCAGCTAACTATGGCTACACCTTC. Translation: CATSPSPANYGYTF. This chain joins TRBV6-5 and TRBJ1-2; D not certain. V was clipped by 10 bases and J by 0 bases, with 15 bases between them. Germline V gene data show CDR1 as MNHEY and CDR2 as SVGAGI. This CDR3 is 14 amino acids long.

The chain employs TRBV11-3 and TRBJ2-6, with D perhaps matching TRBD1 or TRBD2 (5 bases each). CDR1 is SGHNT and CDR2 is YENEEA in the germline V gene. The CDR3 spans 17 residues. The ends were cut back, 0 bases at V and 13 bases at J, with 22 bases in the middle. This CDR3 is CASSLEVTGTTLDVLTF. The CDR3 DNA follows: TGTGCCAGCAGCTTAGAAGTTACCGGGACCACGCTAGATGTCCTGACTTTC.

This clonotype appeared once. The rearrangement links TRBV7-3 to TRBJ2-5, with TRBD1 matching over 9 bases. The V gene end was trimmed by 6 bases and the J gene end by 2 bases; junction bases not matched to a gene: 13. CDR1 and CDR2 from the germline V gene are SGHTA and FQGTGA. There are 17 residues in the CDR3. This CDR3 is CASSFGGPGQGQETQYF. For the CDR3, the DNA is TGTGCCAGCAGTTTCGGAGGGCCGGGACAGGGACAAGAGACCCAGTACTTC.

Note on this clonotype: As the CDR3 is not closed by the conserved phenylalanine or tryptophan, this likely results from a read error. This chain's CDR3 is CASSSQGGEQYI. The CDR3 coding sequence is TGTGCCAGCAGCTCCCAGGGGGGGGAGCAGTACATC. The chain combines TRBV2 with TRBJ2-7; tentatively, D is TRBD1 or TRBD2 (7 bases each). This CDR3 is built from 12 residues. Between the trimmed V and J ends, which lost 6 bases and 7 bases, there was a span of 13 bases. CDR1 and CDR2 from the germline V gene are SNHLY and FYNNEI.

J is TRBJ1-5 and V is TRBV28, with D uncertain. Trimming shortened V by 7 bases and J by 9 bases, and 13 bases separated the two germline ends. CDR1 and CDR2 from the germline V gene are MDHEN and SYDVKM. The CDR3 consists of 12 residues. CDR3 amino acids: CASKGRTRPQHF. The CDR3 DNA reads as TGTGCCAGCAAGGGCCGTACGAGGCCCCAGCATTTT.

The V and J genes are TRBV2 and TRBJ2-7; 8 positions agree with TRBD1. The CDR3 consists of 14 residues. V lost 5 bases to trimming and J lost 6 bases; unmatched junction nucleotides: 9. From germline, CDR1 is SNHLY and CDR2 FYNNEI. CDR3 in DNA: TGTGCCAGCAGTCTGACAGGGGAGAGTGGCGAGCAGTACTTC. It codes for CASSLTGESGEQYF.

In regard to this clonotype: Compared with germline, one end of the junction differs, possibly owing to a read error. The chain employs TRBV4-1 and TRBJ1-6, with 7 bases fitting TRBD1. This CDR3 spans 16 amino acids. Germline lookup yields CDR1 MGHRA and CDR2 YSYEKL. The DNA of the CDR3 is TGCGCCAGCAGCCAAGTGGCGGGACAGAGATCTTCACCCCTCCGCTTT. Its translation is CASSQVAGQRSSPLRF.

The chain has TRBV29-1 and TRBJ2-2; D is ambiguous. Germline CDR1 and CDR2: SQVTM and ANQGSEA. The V end was cut by 8 bases, the J end by 5 bases, with 3 bases between. The length of the CDR3 is 9 residues. CDR3: CSTTGELFF. For the CDR3, the DNA is TGCAGCACGACCGGGGAGCTGTTTTTT.

Of note for this clonotype: Germline and junction disagree at one end, which may indicate a read error. The V gene is TRBV7-9, the J gene TRBJ1-1; 8 bases are shared with TRBD1. The CDR3 is made up of 18 amino acids. Looked up from germline, CDR1 is SEHNR and CDR2 is FQNEAQ (reference sequence). This CDR3 reads CASSQSTGQGAMNTGAFF. CDR3 sequence (DNA): TGCGCCAGCAGCCAAAGCACCGGCCAGGGGGCTATGAACACTGGAGCTTTCTTT. The full variable domain, its missing parts supplied by reference TRBV7-9 and TRBJ1-1, is DTGVSQNPRHKITKRGQNVTFRCDPISEHNRLYWYRQTLGQGPEFLTYFQNEAQLEKSRLLSDRFSAERPKGSFSTLEIQRTEQGDSAMYLCASSQSTGQGAMNTGAFFGQGTRLTVV.

V gene TRBV12-5 combines with J gene TRBJ2-1; maybe TRBD1 (6 bases). This CDR3 is 15 amino acids long. CDR1 is LGHNT, CDR2 FRNRAP, per germline. Trimming left V 2 bases short and J 2 bases short, with 10 bases between. The CDR3 protein is CASGLTGQTYNEQFF. In DNA form, the CDR3 reads TGTGCTAGTGGTTTGACAGGACAGACCTACAATGAGCAGTTCTTC.

This clonotype was picked up one time. The genes are TRBV25-1 and TRBJ2-5, with 16 bases identical to TRBD2. The V gene end was trimmed by 6 bases and the J gene end by 5 bases; junction bases not matched to a gene: 18. This CDR3 region has 20 residues. Germline values: CDR1 MGHDK, CDR2 SYGVNS. Written as DNA, the CDR3 is TGTGCCAGCAGCGCAAGCACAGGAACCGGGACTAGCGGGGGGGGTGAGACCCAGTACTTC. Its translation is CASSASTGTGTSGGGETQYF.